The 3 T cell receptor beta chains reported below all come from one sample, sequenced in a study of blood T cell repertoires in COVID-19. Measured with immunoSEQ multiplex PCR; TCRdb has only the in-frame clones, and not every one. The sample includes 150,000 or so clones, about 86% seen only once; the top ten take about 3.9%. The specimen was peripheral blood. The receptors were gathered from a woman aged 65 to 85 with acute or convalescent COVID-19.

This sequence joins TRBV18 and TRBJ2-2; 7 bases align to TRBD1. Germline CDR1 reads KGHSH; CDR2 reads LQKENI. The CDR3 contains 14 residues. The V and J ends lost 4 bases and 8 bases, in that order; junction bases with no gene match: 7. CDR3 sequence reads: CASSQDRVTGELFF. DNA for the CDR3: TGTGCCAGCTCACAAGACAGGGTCACGGGGGAGCTGTTTTTT. Drawing the rest from reference TRBV18 and TRBJ2-2, the complete variable domain is NAGVMQNPRHLVRRRGQEARLRCSPMKGHSHVYWYRQLPEEGLKFMVYLQKENIIDESGMPKERFSAEFPKEGPSILRIQQVVRGDSAAYFCASSQDRVTGELFFGEGSRLTVL.

The rearrangement links TRBV18 to TRBJ2-1; TRBD2 is a possible D gene (5 bases). This CDR3 is built from 13 residues. Germline assignment: CDR1 KGHSH and CDR2 LQKENI. Trimming removed 3 bases from V and 6 bases from J, with 9 bases in between. DNA of the CDR3: TGTGCCAGCTCACCGGAGGTTCTCAATGAGCAGTTCTTC. This translates into CASSPEVLNEQFF.

This clone was seen only a few times. CDR3 nucleotide sequence: TGCAGTGCTAGTAAAAGGCGGGAGCAGTTCTTC. Amino acids: CSASKRREQFF. This chain links TRBV20-1 with TRBJ2-1; D remains ambiguous. The CDR3 extends over 11 amino acids. V lost 3 bases and J lost 10, with 10 bases in between. In germline, CDR1 is DFQATT, CDR2 SNEGSKA (reference sequence).